This record concerns one TCR beta chain sequence. This entry belongs to a study of sequential checkpoint blockade in melanoma. As for the study in general: Each arm's sequence ended with maintenance nivolumab.

The V segment lost 6 bases and the J segment 5 bases; nucleotides outside the gene matches: 7. Germline assignment: CDR1 MNHEY and CDR2 SMNVEV (reference sequence). The CDR3 has 16 residues. Treatment reported: randomized to nivolumab then ipilimumab (arm A) or the reverse (arm B). No patient had prior DNA-damaging chemotherapy. PBMC sorting kept live CD3+CD8+ cells without CD19 or CD56. Generated by immunoSEQ multiplex PCR, the TCRdb table keeps only in-frame clones and is missing some. The sample shows about 15,000 clones, around three quarters of them seen only once. This receptor was identified in a human donor with melanoma. The material was CD8+ T cells sorted from blood (inferred from file names), obtained from a patient given nivolumab and ipilimumab in sequence. V usage is TRBV27 and J usage is TRBJ2-3, with 14 bases that match TRBD2. The CDR3, as DNA: TGTGCCAGCAGAAATAGACTAGCGGGAGGGCTAGATACGCAGTATTTT. It encodes CASRNRLAGGLDTQYF.